The clone carrying this TCR beta chain has more than one count but fewer than ten. What it binds is unknown. The data were obtained in a study of T cell repertoires in cytomegalovirus infection. Turning to the study itself: The public TCR beta signatures pointed to both CMV infection and matching HLA type.

TCRdb itself ran the reads through MiXCR, one entry per CDR3 protein. The profile shows 100,000 or so distinct CDR3 sequences, less than 55% of them singletons. CDR1 and CDR2 from the germline V gene are SGHVT and SQSDAQ. The CDR3 runs to 12 residues. V lost 5 bases to trimming and J lost 9 bases, with 11 bases between them. The chain joins TRBV7-4 to TRBJ2-1; no clear D gene. The sequence came from a human donor in good health (CMV status not recorded). Some clones in this sample may be carry-over from other donors' samples. The source was CD8+ T cells from cultured PBMCs, collected from culture after CMV antigen stimulation. CDR3 sequence (DNA): TGTGCCAGCAGCACATCAGGCGGTGAGCAGTTCTTC. This translates into CASSTSGGEQFF.